This T cell receptor beta chain came from a study of HIV-infected patients and healthy controls. Broader study findings: With just sixteen HIV-infected individuals processed, the findings' generality was considered strongly limited. CMV-associated CDR3s mostly grew nonsignificantly during therapy, while HIV-associated CDR3s declined significantly.

Antiretroviral therapy had run roughly three months, about 14 weeks, before follow-up blood collection. All unsorted peripheral T cells were captured because whole blood was used without fractionation. Enrollment excluded donors with tumors, hepatitis B or C, or recent vaccination. Reverse transcription used about 500 ng RNA and constant-region primers for alpha and beta. Alpha and beta chain libraries were made separately by chain-specific third strand synthesis with multiplexing indices. Ligation attached cDNA to a 5' RACE adapter that carried a random hexamer and SP2 site. Using its own MiXCR run on the 5' RACE reads, TCRdb lists one record per CDR3 protein. The table has 3,500 to 5,000 distinct CDR3 sequences, around a quarter seen once. The CDR3 runs to 15 residues. Between the trimmed V and J ends, which lost 6 bases and 6 bases, there was a span of 18 bases. Germline CDR1 MRHNA, CDR2 SNTAGT.

The table lists this clonotype with a count of one. Its antigen is not known. J is TRBJ2-1 and V is TRBV6-4, with D possibly being TRBD2 (6 bases). Sequenced material: blood, taken during antiretroviral therapy. The TCR sequence derives from an adult with HIV infection. The CDR3 sequence: CASSEGLEGPNEQFF. CDR3 in DNA: TGTGCCAGCAGCGAGGGACTTGAAGGCCCCAATGAGCAGTTCTTC.